This T cell receptor beta chain was profiled in a study of T cells after somatic rescue of genetic block. Germline V gene lookup returns CDR1 SGHAT and CDR2 FQNNGV. The germline V and J ends were trimmed by 3 bases and 3 bases, with 6 bases remaining between them. CDR3 size: 12 residues. Clones were read by immunoSEQ multiplex PCR, and TCRdb kept only the in-frame ones, dropping some. The data show 80,000 to 100,000 clones, 85% to 90% seen once. This receptor was identified in a woman younger than 35. The chain joins TRBV11-2 to TRBJ2-7; tentative D call: TRBD1 (6 bases). Sequencing was carried out using peripheral blood mononuclear cells (PBMCs). The CDR3 nucleotides read TGTGCCAGCAGCTTGGGACACTACGAGCAGTACTTC. Amino acid sequence: CASSLGHYEQYF.